The next 25 T cell receptor beta chains were all read from a single sample in a study of CD8 T cells in Susac syndrome. RNA in amounts of roughly 0.5 to 1 ug was reverse transcribed with random hexamers. Each CDR3 protein is one row after TCRdb ran MiXCR on the immunoSEQ multiplex PCR reads. The data contain under 150,000 distinct CDR3 sequences, roughly 76% of them singletons. Sequences were obtained from CD8+ T cells from PBMCs. The receptors here all came from a human donor with multiple sclerosis.

The rearrangement links TRBV6-2 or TRBV6-3 to TRBJ2-3, with 11 bases that match TRBD2. Germline loops: CDR1 MNHEY, CDR2 SVGEGT. The CDR3 has 14 amino acids. With V trimmed by 0 bases and J by 10 bases, 3 bases remained unmatched. The CDR3 DNA follows: TGTGCCAGCAGTTACTCCGGTAGCGGGGGGGCGCAGTATTTT. This codes for CASSYSGSGGAQYF.

This clonotype occurred a few times. The V gene is TRBV7-9, the J gene TRBJ2-5, with 7 positions matching TRBD2. Germline V lookup: CDR1 SEHNR, CDR2 FQNEAQ (reference sequence). The CDR3 runs 15 residues. After removal of 4 bases from V and 4 bases from J, the junction contained 9 bases not matched to a gene. The DNA of the CDR3 is TGTGCCAGCAGCTCCCCCCGGGAGGTGGTAGAGACCCAGTACTTC. Its translation is CASSSPREVVETQYF.

The chain couples TRBV28 to TRBJ2-1; 8 bases are shared with TRBD2. CDR1 and CDR2 from the germline V gene are MDHEN and SYDVKM. V trimming: 5 bases; J trimming: 8 bases; junction bases outside the gene matches: 11. This CDR3 is 15 amino acids long. The CDR3 loop reads CASSPGGGPGDEQFF. The CDR3 DNA sequence: TGTGCCAGCAGTCCGGGGGGGGGACCTGGCGATGAGCAGTTCTTC.

The genes are TRBV13 and TRBJ2-3; D is ambiguous. Deletions cut 3 bases from V and 4 bases from J, with 5 bases between. Germline V lookup: CDR1 PRHDT, CDR2 FYEKMQ (reference sequence). The CDR3 runs to 12 residues. CDR3 sequence: CASSLTADTQYF. CDR3 DNA sequence: TGTGCCAGCAGCTTGACGGCAGATACGCAGTATTTT.

The CDR3 region is CASSIGSGGLQETQYF. In DNA form, the CDR3 reads TGTGCCAGTAGTATAGGGTCAGGGGGCCTCCAAGAGACCCAGTACTTC. The chain couples TRBV19 to TRBJ2-5, with 8 bases aligning to TRBD1. The V and J ends lost 1 base and 1 base, in that order; junction bases with no gene match: 5. Germline assignment: CDR1 LNHDA and CDR2 SQIVND (reference sequence). The CDR3 is 16 amino acids. The complete variable domain, with remaining parts taken from reference TRBV19 and TRBJ2-5, reads DGGITQSPKYLFRKEGQNVTLSCEQNLNHDAMYWYRQDPGQGLRLIYYSQIVNDFQKGDIAEGYSVSREKKESFPLTVTSAQKNPTAFYLCASSIGSGGLQETQYFGPGTRLLVL.

V usage is TRBV19 and J usage is TRBJ2-7; TRBD1 might be the D (6 bases). CDR1 and CDR2 (germline): LNHDA, SQIVND (reference sequence). Trimming left V 2 bases short and J 3 bases short, with 8 bases between. The CDR3 totals 13 residues. The CDR3 DNA reads TGTGCCAGTAGTATAACAGGGAACTACGAGCAGTACTTC. It is translated as CASSITGNYEQYF.

The chain links TRBV4-2 to TRBJ2-1; TRBD1 aligns across 10 bases. The V gene's germline CDR1 is LGHNA and CDR2 YNFKEQ. The length of the CDR3 is 17 residues. After removal of 6 bases from V and 3 bases from J, the junction contained 11 bases not matched to a gene. CDR3 bases: TGTGCCAGCAGTCTAACTGGCCGGGACAGGGGCTACAATGAGCAGTTCTTC. Protein: CASSLTGRDRGYNEQFF.

The rearrangement joins TRBV27 to TRBJ1-4; D uncertain. Trimming removed 6 bases from V and 0 bases from J, with 5 bases in between. CDR1 and CDR2 from the germline V gene are MNHEY and SMNVEV (reference sequence). This CDR3 contains 13 residues. DNA of the CDR3: TGTGCCAGCAGGTTCGCAACTAATGAAAAACTGTTTTTT. It codes for CASRFATNEKLFF.

A few counts support this clonotype. J is TRBJ2-1 and V is TRBV7-9; the match to TRBD2 covers 11 bases. With 3 bases clipped from V and 2 bases from J, the junction kept 0 bases outside the gene matches. Germline V gives CDR1 SEHNR, CDR2 FQNEAQ (reference sequence). The CDR3 runs 15 residues. CDR3 sequence (DNA): TGTGCCAGCAGCTTTAGCGGGGGGGCCTACAATGAGCAGTTCTTC. Protein product: CASSFSGGAYNEQFF.

V is TRBV19 and J is TRBJ2-1, with TRBD2 matching 11 bases. Germline V gene sequence: CDR1 LNHDA, CDR2 SQIVND (reference sequence). The ends lost 3 bases at V and 6 bases at J; junction bases unmatched: 4. The CDR3 consists of 15 residues. The CDR3, as DNA: TGTGCCAGTAGTATTCAGGGGACTAGCGGCAATGAGCAGTTCTTC. Translating gives CASSIQGTSGNEQFF.

This clonotype was counted once. The V call is TRBV10-3, the J call TRBJ2-1; D is undetermined. The CDR3 has 15 residues. With 0 bases removed from V and 5 bases from J, the gap between germline ends came to 11 bases. The germline V gene has CDR1 ENHRY and CDR2 SYGVKD. The CDR3 sequence is CAISESNPANNEQFF. CDR3 in DNA: TGTGCCATCAGTGAGTCGAACCCAGCCAACAATGAGCAGTTCTTC.

The chain has TRBV19 and TRBJ1-1, with TRBD1 matching over 7 bases. The CDR3 is 18 amino acids. Per germline, CDR1 LNHDA and CDR2 SQIVND (reference sequence). V trimming: 0 bases; J trimming: 4 bases; junction bases outside the gene matches: 14. The CDR3 loop reads CASSIDLRGGPRTTEAFF. The CDR3 DNA reads as TGTGCCAGTAGTATAGATCTACGAGGGGGCCCGAGGACCACTGAAGCTTTCTTT.

The chain couples TRBV7-9 to TRBJ1-2; possible D gene TRBD1, 5 bases. Trimming removed 1 base at V and 4 bases at J, with 16 bases between. The CDR3 has 16 residues. CDR1 SEHNR and CDR2 FQNEAQ come from the germline V gene (reference sequence). The CDR3 loop is CASSLEQENGVYGYTF. The CDR3, as DNA: TGTGCCAGCAGCTTAGAACAGGAAAACGGGGTCTATGGCTACACCTTC.

In its sample, this clonotype was seen a few times. The rearrangement links TRBV5-1 to TRBJ2-5; D is perhaps TRBD1 (6 bases). Looked up from germline, CDR1 is SGHRS and CDR2 is YFSETQ. This CDR3 has 13 amino acids. V lost 4 bases and J 6 bases, leaving 13 bases between the germline ends. Here the CDR3 reads CASSRTATKTQYF. DNA of the CDR3: TGCGCCAGCAGCCGGACAGCTACGAAGACCCAGTACTTC.

The gene calls are TRBV19 and TRBJ1-2, with 7 bases that match TRBD1. CDR3 length: 12 amino acids. V dropped 7 bases and J dropped 7; count of bases not matched to a gene: 6. CDR1 and CDR2 (germline): LNHDA, SQIVND (reference sequence). Here the CDR3 DNA reads TGTGCCAGTACTCAAGGGGGCATTGGCTACACCTTC. Translated, it gives CASTQGGIGYTF.

The rearrangement links TRBV4-2 to TRBJ2-2; perhaps D is TRBD1 or TRBD2 (5 bases each). CDR3 length equals 20 residues. Per the germline V gene, CDR1 is LGHNA and CDR2 is YNFKEQ. Trimming removed 2 bases from V and 0 bases from J, with 22 bases in between. The DNA of the CDR3 is TGTGCCAGCAGCCAACCTAAAGGGACGGAAGCACTCACGAACACCGGGGAGCTGTTTTTT. Its protein product is CASSQPKGTEALTNTGELFF.

This clonotype was counted once. The gene calls are TRBV24-1 and TRBJ1-2; D not certain. V was cut by 5 bases and J by 3 bases, with 12 bases left in between. Germline-derived CDR1 and CDR2 are KGHDR and SFDVKD. The CDR3 is 14 residues long. Here the CDR3 DNA reads TGTGCCACCAGTGGTTCAGACGAGGACTATGGCTACACCTTC. It translates to CATSGSDEDYGYTF.

V is TRBV6-1 and J is TRBJ1-1, with no clear D. The CDR3 contains 13 residues. The V gene's germline CDR1 is MNHNS and CDR2 SASEGT. V lost 8 bases and J 4 bases, leaving 14 bases between the germline ends. The DNA of the CDR3 is TGTGCCAGCCTTGAGGGTTCGTCCACTGAAGCTTTCTTT. It is translated as CASLEGSSTEAFF.

This sequence joins TRBV28 and TRBJ2-1, with 9 bases fitting TRBD2. The junction had 7 bases not matched to a gene; V was cut back by 5 bases and J by 8 bases. CDR1 MDHEN and CDR2 SYDVKM come from the germline V gene. The CDR3 is made up of 14 amino acids. The CDR3 sequence is CASSLGGGAHEQFF. The CDR3 DNA sequence: TGTGCCAGCAGTCTGGGCGGGGGGGCCCATGAGCAGTTCTTC.

The chain joins TRBV28 to TRBJ2-1, with 12 bases identical to TRBD2. V lost 7 bases to trimming and J lost 8 bases; unmatched junction nucleotides: 21. The CDR3 is 19 amino acids. Germline V gene data show CDR1 as MDHEN and CDR2 as SYDVKM. The CDR3 DNA reads TGTGCCAGCATCCCACCCAGTGGGGGAGGACTAGCGGGACGAGATGAGCAGTTCTTC. Amino acid sequence: CASIPPSGGGLAGRDEQFF.

V and J are TRBV28 and TRBJ2-4; perhaps TRBD1 as D (7 bases). Germline V gives CDR1 MDHEN, CDR2 SYDVKM. The CDR3 length is 17 residues. The V end was cut by 4 bases, the J end by 5 bases, with 21 bases between. The CDR3 is CASSWRRQGGGQNIQYF. The CDR3 nucleotides are TGTGCCAGCAGTTGGCGACGACAGGGTGGGGGGCAAAACATTCAGTACTTC. Complete variable domain (other parts from reference TRBV28 and TRBJ2-4): DVKVTQSSRYLVKRTGEKVFLECVQDMDHENMFWYRQDPGLGLRLIYFSYDVKMKEKGDIPEGYSVSREKKERFSLILESASTNQTSMYLCASSWRRQGGGQNIQYFGAGTRLSVL.

Comments on this clonotype: Compared with germline, one end of the junction differs, possibly owing to a read error. V and J are TRBV20-1 and TRBJ2-1, with TRBD2 identical over 9 bases. The germline gives CDR1 DFQATT, CDR2 SNEGSKA (reference sequence). This CDR3 contains 16 residues. CDR3 protein: CSARDQVSGRWNEQLF. CDR3 nucleotide sequence: TGCAGTGCTAGAGATCAGGTTAGCGGGAGATGGAATGAGCAGCTCTTC.

The chain is built from TRBV11-2 and TRBJ2-7; tentatively, D is TRBD2 (6 bases). Trimming removed 7 bases from V and 1 base from J, with 23 bases in between. Germline CDR1 and CDR2: SGHAT and FQNNGV. The CDR3 is 17 residues long. The DNA for the CDR3 is TGTGCCAGCACCATCGGTTCCGACTCGGGACTGTCCTACGAGCAGTACGTC. Translated, it gives CASTIGSDSGLSYEQYV.

The chain employs TRBV20-1 and TRBJ2-1; tentatively, D is TRBD2 (5 bases). The CDR3 has 15 amino acids. Germline CDR1 reads DFQATT; CDR2 reads SNEGSKA (reference sequence). Trimming cost V 3 bases and J 10 bases, with 22 bases left between them. CDR3 bases: TGCAGTGCTAGCCCGGCGGGCCCGCTCTCTTTGGAGCAGTTCTTC. It translates to CSASPAGPLSLEQFF.

This chain links TRBV2 with TRBJ2-5; 8 nucleotides agree with TRBD2. Per germline, CDR1 SNHLY and CDR2 FYNNEI. There are 21 residues in the CDR3. J was trimmed by 1 base and V by 1 base; bases with no gene match: 20. The CDR3: CASSEVFGQQNFGTSQETQYF. CDR3 bases: TGTGCCAGCAGTGAAGTATTCGGGCAGCAGAATTTCGGGACTAGCCAAGAGACCCAGTACTTC.